The clone carrying this T cell receptor beta chain has at least ten counts. This sample was included in a study of T cells in Graves' hyperthyroidism and ophthalmopathy. Calling Graves' hyperthyroidism stable meant ophthalmopathy did not progress within 18 months. TCR beta CDR3 regions were amplified from RNA transcripts. TCR CDR3 underwent first-round RT-PCR with the HTBI primer set. In TCRdb, the multiplex PCR reads were re-called with MiXCR into one record per CDR3 protein. In the table there are approximately 49,000 distinct CDR3 sequences, 45% to 65% of which are singletons. CDR3 size: 11 residues. Between the trimmed V and J ends, which lost 9 bases and 1 base, there was a span of 7 bases. Per germline, CDR1 MNHEY and CDR2 SMNVEV (reference sequence).

The TCR was taken from a young man with Graves' hyperthyroidism. The sample comprised peripheral blood or thyroid tissue (not recorded which). The rearrangement uses TRBV27 and TRBJ2-7; D is undetermined. The CDR3 DNA is TGTGCCAGTGGCTATTCCTACGAGCAGTACTTC. Residues: CASGYSYEQYF.